This T cell receptor (beta chain) stems from a study of blood T cell repertoires in COVID-19. Study in general: Acute and convalescent COVID-19 samples came from the United States, Italy and Spain. The analysed material was cDNA or gDNA that came from T cells, B-cell-depleted T cells, or PBMCs.

CDR1 is MNHEY, CDR2 SVGEGT, per germline. V shed 0 bases, J shed 2 bases, and the junction held 13 bases outside the gene matches. CDR3 length: 19 residues. Original methodology: Estimation of nucleated cell counts relied on the amplification of reference gene primers. The table came from immunoSEQ multiplex PCR; TCRdb's copy has only in-frame clones and leaves some out. V and J calls and clone size are copied from that table; D and trimming were computed from the DNA. The data hold 150,000 or so clones, with around 85% observed a single time. Sequencing was carried out using peripheral blood. The clonotype was recovered from a human donor in a cohort sampled during active COVID-19. The rearrangement links TRBV6-2 or TRBV6-3 to TRBJ2-7, with 10 bases matching TRBD2. The CDR3 protein is CASSYSRPRLAGSPYEQYF. The DNA of the CDR3 is TGTGCCAGCAGTTACTCTCGTCCGCGACTAGCGGGTTCTCCCTACGAGCAGTACTTC.